This T cell receptor beta chain was sequenced in a study of spatial heterogeneity in lung cancer. For the study at large: Available follow-up PBMC samples, collected a median of about 24 months post-resection, were sequenced. Study results and limitations: Relative to follow-up, resection was when ubiquitous expanded tumor TCRs appeared more in blood.

This clonotype turned up a few times. What it binds is not known. Germline-derived CDR1 and CDR2 are DFQATT and SNEGSKA (reference sequence). The CDR3 loop spans 16 amino acids. Trimming pared 0 bases from V and 4 bases from J, leaving 13 bases between. Time point: blood at routine non-recurrence follow-up after resection. Unsorted whole RNA from tumor, nontumor lung or frozen PBMC underwent sequencing. TCR cDNA molecules were tagged individually, and each one carried a unique molecular identifier. TCRdb re-called the 5' RACE reads through MiXCR, storing one row per CDR3 protein. The sample yields some 120,000 distinct CDR3 sequences, 12% seen once.

The V call is TRBV20-1, the J call TRBJ1-6, with D hard to call. This specimen was PBMCs, taken at follow-up. The clonotype comes from a male donor with early-stage non-small cell lung cancer. CDR3 DNA: TGCAGTGCTAGAGATCAGACCGCAGGTTATAATTCACCCCTCCACTTT. This sequence encodes CSARDQTAGYNSPLHF.